This passage covers 6 T cell receptor beta chains from one sample sequenced in a study of blood T cells in healthy people across ages. For the second PCR, which ran for roughly 7 to 11 cycles, a sample-barcoded 5' primer and a J-beta primer mix were used. TCRdb re-derived calls from the 5' RACE reads in MiXCR, one entry per CDR3 protein. This table has fewer than 900,000 distinct CDR3 sequences, around 36% appearing once. Sequencing input: blood. These receptors all come from a man younger than 35 in good health.

The rearrangement links TRBV7-3 to TRBJ2-3; D gene unclear. Germline loops: CDR1 SGHTA, CDR2 FQGTGA. The CDR3 is 16 residues long. The V end was cut by 0 bases, the J end by 1 base, with 11 bases between. The CDR3, as DNA: TGTGCCAGCAGCTTAACGAGCAGTTTTGGCACAGATACGCAGTATTTT. Protein product: CASSLTSSFGTDTQYF.

Ten or more counts support this clonotype. The genes are TRBV4-1 and TRBJ1-6; TRBD1 aligns across 10 bases. Germline-derived CDR1 and CDR2 are MGHRA and YSYEKL. The V and J ends lost 1 base and 7 bases, in that order; junction bases with no gene match: 7. The CDR3 length is 17 residues. The CDR3 DNA sequence: TGCGCCAGCAGCCAAGTGGGGACAGGGGAGCAGAATTCACCCCTCCACTTT. It specifies CASSQVGTGEQNSPLHF.

This clonotype came up a few times. This chain connects TRBV12-3 or TRBV12-4 to TRBJ2-5; 13 bases fit TRBD2. The junction had 4 bases not matched to a gene; V was cut back by 6 bases and J by 3 bases. The CDR3 consists of 15 residues. The CDR3 loop reads CASRHGTSGEETQYF. As DNA, the CDR3 is TGTGCCAGCAGGCACGGGACTAGCGGGGAAGAGACCCAGTACTTC.

This clonotype was picked up a small number of times. This chain joins TRBV7-2 and TRBJ2-3; D is undetermined. Germline V lookup: CDR1 SGHTA, CDR2 FQGNSA. The V and J ends lost 2 bases and 6 bases respectively, with 9 bases between them. The CDR3 runs to 13 residues. This CDR3 reads CASSLTFRDTQYF. The CDR3 bases are TGTGCCAGCAGCTTAACTTTCCGTGATACGCAGTATTTT. Using reference TRBV7-2 and TRBJ2-3 for the parts outside the CDR3, the full variable domain is GAGVSQSPSNKVTEKGKDVELRCDPISGHTALYWYRQSLGQGLEFLIYFQGNSAPDKSGLPSDRFSAERTGGSVSTLTIQRTQQEDSAVYLCASSLTFRDTQYFGPGTRLTVL.

This sequence joins TRBV27 and TRBJ1-1; no reliable D call. Germline V CDR1 and CDR2: MNHEY, SMNVEV (reference sequence). V was shortened by 4 bases and J by 3 bases, with 9 bases between the two germline ends. The CDR3 is made up of 13 amino acids. The CDR3 DNA is TGTGCCAGCAGTTCCCGAAGGGACACTGAAGCTTTCTTT. Its translation: CASSSRRDTEAFF.

About this clonotype: A much larger clone lies a single base off, so this may be a read error. The J gene is TRBJ2-7, the V gene TRBV14; the D gene is possibly TRBD2 (5 bases). Trimming cost V 0 bases and J 7 bases, with 31 bases left between them. CDR3 length equals 20 residues. Per germline, CDR1 SGHDN and CDR2 FVKESK. CDR3 nucleotides: TGTGCCAGCAGCCAAGATGAGTCATATGAAGTATCGGTGAGGGTCAATGAGCAGTACTTC. Translating it yields CASSQDESYEVSVRVNEQYF.